The clone carrying this TCR beta chain is medium-sized within its sample. This sample is part of a study of neurological immune-mediated disorders. A 10-nucleotide random UMI tagged transcripts in template-switch 5'RACE cDNA synthesis. TCRdb processed the 5' RACE reads anew with MiXCR; each CDR3 protein has one entry. Of some 10,000 distinct CDR3 sequences in the sample, about 21% were seen once. The receptor comes from a woman between 55 and 75 years old with HTLV-1-associated myelopathy (HAM/TSP). What was sequenced was CD8+ T cells from blood.

This chain's CDR3 is CATSREGAGANVLTF. In DNA form, the CDR3 reads TGTGCCACCAGCAGAGAGGGAGCTGGGGCCAACGTCCTGACTTTC. The rearrangement uses TRBV15 and TRBJ2-6, with D possibly matching TRBD2 (5 bases). The CDR3 runs to 15 residues. Per the germline V gene, CDR1 is LNHNV and CDR2 is YYDKDF (reference sequence). V was cut by 0 bases and J by 2 bases, with 5 bases left in between. Using reference TRBV15 and TRBJ2-6 for the parts outside the CDR3, the full variable domain is DAMVIQNPRYQVTQFGKPVTLSCSQTLNHNVMYWYQQKSSQAPKLLFHYYDKDFNNEADTPDNFQSRRPNTSFCFLDIRSPGLGDTAMYLCATSREGAGANVLTFGAGSRLTVL.